What follows are 21 T cell receptor beta chains derived from one specimen sequenced in a study of shared clonotypes between healthy human individuals. The naive CD8 fraction comprised CD45RO-negative cells positively selected for CCR7 and excluded terminally differentiated effector memory CD45RA+ cells. Profiling relied on immunoSEQ multiplex PCR, and the TCRdb table lists in-frame clones only, not all of them. This table holds hundreds of thousands of clones, roughly 96% found once. Sequencing was carried out using naive CD8+ T cells sorted from blood. Source of these receptors: a woman aged 25 to 39 in good health.

This chain uses TRBV7-9 with TRBJ1-5, with D possibly being TRBD1 (5 bases). Germline-derived CDR1 and CDR2 are SEHNR and FQNEAQ (reference sequence). This CDR3 is built from 13 residues. Trimming pared 11 bases from V and 2 bases from J, leaving 13 bases between. The CDR3 loop is CAVRGEGNQPQHF. CDR3 nucleotide sequence: TGTGCCGTCAGAGGGGAAGGCAATCAGCCCCAGCATTTT.

This chain uses TRBV10-2 with TRBJ2-5; tentative D call: TRBD2 (6 bases). The CDR3 has 14 amino acids. CDR1 WSHSY and CDR2 SAAADI come from the germline V gene. V was cut by 0 bases and J by 4 bases, with 9 bases left in between. As DNA, the CDR3 is TGCGCCAGCAGTGAGTCTAGCGGCCCAGAGACCCAGTACTTC. Its protein product is CASSESSGPETQYF.

This chain joins TRBV7-3 and TRBJ2-1; tentatively, D is TRBD1 (5 bases). Germline V CDR1 and CDR2: SGHTA, FQGTGA. The germline V and J ends were trimmed by 3 bases and 5 bases, with 17 bases remaining between them. The CDR3 sequence is 16 residues long. The CDR3 loop is CASSFWRDRRDNEQFF. The CDR3 DNA sequence: TGTGCCAGCAGCTTTTGGCGTGACAGACGCGACAATGAGCAGTTCTTC.

The genes are TRBV4-2 and TRBJ1-1; no definite D call. Germline V gene sequence: CDR1 LGHNA, CDR2 YNFKEQ. V was cut by 0 bases and J by 1 base, with 6 bases left in between. This CDR3 has 14 residues. DNA for the CDR3: TGTGCCAGCAGCCAAGAGTCTGAGAACACTGAAGCTTTCTTT. Translating it yields CASSQESENTEAFF.

V and J are TRBV9 and TRBJ2-3; TRBD2 matches at 8 bases. CDR1 is SGDLS and CDR2 is YYNGEE in the germline V gene. There are 15 residues in the CDR3. Trimming cost V 3 bases and J 3 bases; bases outside gene matches: 6. The CDR3 nucleotides are TGTGCCAGCAGCGCGACGGGAGGGCCAACAGATACGCAGTATTTT. Its translation: CASSATGGPTDTQYF.

The sample holds one count of this clone. The chain couples TRBV28 to TRBJ1-1, with 7 bases aligning to TRBD1. Unmatched junction bases numbered 6, after V lost 1 base and J lost 7 bases. The CDR3 is made up of 14 amino acids. In germline, CDR1 is MDHEN, CDR2 SYDVKM. The CDR3: CASSLLIGTVEAFF. The CDR3 nucleotides are TGTGCCAGCAGTTTATTAATCGGGACAGTTGAAGCTTTCTTT.

The chain employs TRBV6-5 and TRBJ2-7, with D perhaps matching TRBD2 (6 bases). Germline V gene sequence: CDR1 MNHEY, CDR2 SVGAGI. The CDR3 covers 13 residues. Trimming took off 5 bases at V and 4 bases at J, with 12 bases between the two ends. The CDR3: CASSISGGYEQYF. DNA for the CDR3: TGTGCCAGCAGTATTAGCGGAGGTTACGAGCAGTACTTC.

The V gene is TRBV28, the J gene TRBJ2-5; D is perhaps TRBD1 (5 bases). With the DNA end fitting TRBJ2-7 better, the J assignment may be wrong. The CDR3 consists of 14 residues. Germline CDR1 is MDHEN and CDR2 is SYDVKM. The CDR3 region is CATAPGISSYEQYF. The CDR3 DNA reads as TGTGCCACCGCCCCAGGGATCAGCTCCTACGAGCAGTACTTC.

This rearrangement joins TRBV7-3 to TRBJ2-7, with 10 bases identical to TRBD2. This CDR3 has 14 amino acids. Germline values: CDR1 SGHTA, CDR2 FQGTGA. J gave up 3 bases and V 5 bases, and 4 bases lay outside the gene matches. The CDR3 here is CASSQRTSGYEQYF. DNA for the CDR3: TGTGCCAGCAGCCAAAGGACTAGCGGCTACGAGCAGTACTTC.

V usage is TRBV13 and J usage is TRBJ1-5; the match to TRBD1 covers 7 bases. The CDR3 contains 17 residues. With 0 bases clipped from V and 6 bases from J, the junction kept 11 bases outside the gene matches. Germline CDR1 is PRHDT and CDR2 is FYEKMQ (reference sequence). The CDR3: CASSLGLGAGGGQPQHF. Here the CDR3 DNA reads TGTGCCAGCAGCTTAGGCCTGGGGGCAGGGGGGGGTCAGCCCCAGCATTTT.

The V call is TRBV9, the J call TRBJ2-5; 7 bases agree with TRBD2. Germline trimming cut 4 bases from V and 7 bases from J; bases unmatched to any gene: 1. The length of the CDR3 is 11 residues. Germline V CDR1 and CDR2: SGDLS, YYNGEE. In nucleotides, the CDR3 is TGTGCCAGCAGCCGCGGGGGGACCCAGTACTTC. Encoded protein: CASSRGGTQYF.

The chain carries TRBV28 and TRBJ2-1, with TRBD2 matching 11 bases. The CDR3 sequence is 15 residues long. With 6 bases clipped from V and 4 bases from J, the junction kept 5 bases outside the gene matches. Germline CDR1 and CDR2: MDHEN and SYDVKM. The CDR3 is CASSTGLAAYNEQFF. The CDR3 DNA is TGTGCCAGCAGCACGGGACTAGCGGCTTACAATGAGCAGTTCTTC.

This chain's CDR3 is CASSTRASTGGTSTDTQYF. The CDR3 DNA reads TGCGCCAGCAGCACTAGAGCCTCCACCGGGGGAACTAGCACAGATACGCAGTATTTT. V gene TRBV4-1 combines with J gene TRBJ2-3; D may be TRBD2 (6 bases). V was clipped by 5 bases and J by 0 bases, with 24 bases between them. CDR1 and CDR2 (germline): MGHRA, YSYEKL. There are 19 residues in the CDR3.

The chain uses TRBV29-1 and TRBJ2-1; TRBD2 aligns across 10 bases. The CDR3 contains 15 residues. V dropped 3 bases and J dropped 4; count of bases not matched to a gene: 6. The germline gives CDR1 SQVTM, CDR2 ANQGSEA. CDR3 protein: CSVDQREGLYNEQFF. Written as DNA, the CDR3 is TGCAGCGTTGATCAGCGGGAGGGCCTTTACAATGAGCAGTTCTTC.

This chain joins TRBV5-4 and TRBJ1-4; tentative D call: TRBD1 (5 bases). The CDR3 is made up of 14 amino acids. V gave up 1 base and J gave up 8 bases, with 12 bases separating them. Germline V gene data show CDR1 as SGHNT and CDR2 as YYREEE (reference sequence). CDR3 sequence: CASSLRGREEKLFF. The CDR3 nucleotides are TGTGCCAGCAGCTTGAGGGGTAGGGAGGAAAAACTGTTTTTT.

This clone was seen only a few times. The chain combines TRBV7-8 with TRBJ2-7; D uncertain. The germline CDR1 and CDR2 sequences are SGHVS and FQNEAQ. This CDR3 is built from 12 residues. V lost 5 bases and J 6 bases, leaving 11 bases between the germline ends. In DNA form, the CDR3 reads TGTGCCAGCAGCCAAGGTCTTGGCGAGCAGTACTTC. It encodes CASSQGLGEQYF. The complete variable domain, with remaining parts taken from reference TRBV7-8 and TRBJ2-7, reads GAGVSQSPRYKVAKRGQDVALRCDPISGHVSLFWYQQALGQGPEFLTYFQNEAQLDKSGLPSDRFFAERPEGSVSTLKIQRTQQEDSAVYLCASSQGLGEQYFGPGTRLTVT.

The V call is TRBV27, the J call TRBJ2-7, with TRBD2 matching 12 bases. V shed 6 bases and J 6 bases; nucleotides not matched to a gene: 9. Germline lookup yields CDR1 MNHEY and CDR2 SMNVEV (reference sequence). CDR3 size: 15 residues. CDR3 bases: TGTGCCAGCAGGAGAGGACTAGCGGGATCCGGCGAGCAGTACTTC. Encoded protein: CASRRGLAGSGEQYF.

The sample holds a few counts of this clone. The rearrangement joins TRBV7-9 to TRBJ1-1; D possibly corresponds to TRBD1 (6 bases). This CDR3 contains 13 residues. Trimming took off 6 bases at V and 3 bases at J, with 11 bases between the two ends. Germline V lookup: CDR1 SEHNR, CDR2 FQNEAQ (reference sequence). In DNA form, the CDR3 reads TGTGCCAGCAGGGGGACAACTGACACTGAAGCTTTCTTT. Translation gives CASRGTTDTEAFF. Full variable domain (remainder filled in from reference TRBV7-9 and TRBJ1-1): DTGVSQNPRHKITKRGQNVTFRCDPISEHNRLYWYRQTLGQGPEFLTYFQNEAQLEKSRLLSDRFSAERPKGSFSTLEIQRTEQGDSAMYLCASRGTTDTEAFFGQGTRLTVV.

The chain recombines TRBV4-1 with TRBJ2-1; possible D gene TRBD1, 6 bases. Looked up from germline, CDR1 is MGHRA and CDR2 is YSYEKL. This CDR3 spans 14 amino acids. V was shortened by 3 bases and J by 6 bases, with 12 bases between the two germline ends. CDR3 amino acids: CASSHGQLTNEQFF. CDR3 in DNA: TGCGCCAGCAGCCACGGACAGCTCACCAATGAGCAGTTCTTC.

V and J are TRBV5-5 and TRBJ2-3, with TRBD1 matching over 9 bases. V gave up 2 bases and J gave up 4 bases; unmatched junction bases: 8. CDR1 is SGHKS, CDR2 YYEKEE, per germline (reference sequence). The CDR3 covers 16 residues. The CDR3 spells CASSFPGTGSADTQYF. Written as DNA, the CDR3 is TGTGCCAGCAGCTTCCCCGGGACAGGGTCAGCAGATACGCAGTATTTT.

The chain recombines TRBV29-1 with TRBJ2-7; D ambiguous. The germline gives CDR1 SQVTM, CDR2 ANQGSEA. This CDR3 has 13 amino acids. Trimming left V 1 base short and J 3 bases short, with 10 bases between. CDR3 coding DNA: TGCAGCGTTGAAGGCGGCTCCCGCTACGAGCAGTACTTC. As protein: CSVEGGSRYEQYF.